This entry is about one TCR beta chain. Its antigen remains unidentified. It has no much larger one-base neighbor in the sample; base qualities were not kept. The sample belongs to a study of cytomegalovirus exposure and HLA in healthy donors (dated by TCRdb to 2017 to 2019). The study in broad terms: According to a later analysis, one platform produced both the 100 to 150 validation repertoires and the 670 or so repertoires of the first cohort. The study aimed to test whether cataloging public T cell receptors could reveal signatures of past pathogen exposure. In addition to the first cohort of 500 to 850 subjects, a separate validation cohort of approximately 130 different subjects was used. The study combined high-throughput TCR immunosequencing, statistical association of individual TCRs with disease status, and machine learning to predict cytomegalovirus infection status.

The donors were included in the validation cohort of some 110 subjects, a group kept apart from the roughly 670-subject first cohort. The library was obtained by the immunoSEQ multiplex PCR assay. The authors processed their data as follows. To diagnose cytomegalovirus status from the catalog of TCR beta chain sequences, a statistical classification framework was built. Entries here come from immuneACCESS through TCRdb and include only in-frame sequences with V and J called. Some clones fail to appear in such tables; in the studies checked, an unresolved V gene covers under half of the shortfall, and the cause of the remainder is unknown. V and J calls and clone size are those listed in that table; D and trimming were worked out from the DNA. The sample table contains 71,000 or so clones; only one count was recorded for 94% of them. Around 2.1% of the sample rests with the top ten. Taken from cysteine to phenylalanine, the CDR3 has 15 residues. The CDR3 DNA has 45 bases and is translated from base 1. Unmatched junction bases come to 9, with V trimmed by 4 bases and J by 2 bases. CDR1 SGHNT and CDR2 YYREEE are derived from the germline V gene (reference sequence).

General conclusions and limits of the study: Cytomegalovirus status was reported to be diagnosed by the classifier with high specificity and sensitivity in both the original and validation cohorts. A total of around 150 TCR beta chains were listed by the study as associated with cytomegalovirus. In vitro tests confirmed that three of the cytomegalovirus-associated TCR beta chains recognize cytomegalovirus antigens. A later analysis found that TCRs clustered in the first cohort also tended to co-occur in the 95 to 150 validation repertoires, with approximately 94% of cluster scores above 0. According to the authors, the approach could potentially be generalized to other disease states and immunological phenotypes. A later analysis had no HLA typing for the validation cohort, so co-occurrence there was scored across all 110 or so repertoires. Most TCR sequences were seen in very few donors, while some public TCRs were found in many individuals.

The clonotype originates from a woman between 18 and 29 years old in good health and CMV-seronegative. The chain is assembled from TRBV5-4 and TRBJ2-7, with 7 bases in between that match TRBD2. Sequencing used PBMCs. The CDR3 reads CASSRATSPAYEQYF. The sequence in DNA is TGTGCCAGCAGCCGGGCGACTAGCCCAGCCTACGAGCAGTACTTC. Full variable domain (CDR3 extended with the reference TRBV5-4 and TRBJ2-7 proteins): ETGVTQSPTHLIKTRGQQVTLRCSSQSGHNTVSWYQQALGQGPQFIFQYYREEENGRGNFPPRFSGLQFPNYSSELNVNALELDDSALYLCASSRATSPAYEQYFGPGTRLTVT.